This is a list of T cell receptor beta chains from one sample in a study of T cell changes during pregnancy in multiple sclerosis. Using immunoSEQ multiplex PCR, the repertoire was profiled, and TCRdb retains in-frame clones only, with some absent. The table lists tens of thousands of clones, under 95% of them singletons. The input for sequencing was peripheral blood, taken in the third trimester of pregnancy. These receptor sequences come from a female donor with multiple sclerosis, enrolled in a pregnancy study. CDR3s include the opening cysteine and the closing phenylalanine or tryptophan. Fields, in order: D gene, J gene, V gene, clone size, CDR3 DNA, CDR3 protein. The D gene is left open where the match is weak. Clone size appears in some rows only: once, few, many, or a class for an expanded clone.

D: .
J: TRBJ2-1
V: TRBV9
size: .
DNA: TGTGCCAGCTCGTCAGGGTGGGGGGACTACAATGAGCAGTTCTTC
CDR3: CASSSGWGDYNEQFF

D: TRBD2
J: TRBJ2-1
V: TRBV7-3
size: once
DNA: TGTGCCAGCAGCCTGCGGGGGGGCGGAAGCAATGAGCAGTTCTTC
CDR3: CASSLRGGGSNEQFF

D: .
J: TRBJ2-3
V: TRBV2
size: .
DNA: TGTGCCAGCAGCCCCAGGGGCACAGATACGCAGTATTTT
CDR3: CASSPRGTDTQYF

D: .
J: TRBJ1-1
V: TRBV9
size: .
DNA: TGTGCCAGCAGCCCACACCGGGCGGGGACTGAAGCTTTCTTT
CDR3: CASSPHRAGTEAFF

D: TRBD1
J: TRBJ1-1
V: TRBV5-1
size: .
DNA: TGCGCCAGCAGCCTGGCCCCCGGACAGGCGTACACTGAAGCTTTCTTT
CDR3: CASSLAPGQAYTEAFF

D: .
J: TRBJ1-1
V: TRBV7-9
size: .
DNA: TGTGCCAGCAGCCCGGGGGACGTTTGGACTGAAGCTTTCTTT
CDR3: CASSPGDVWTEAFF

D: TRBD2
J: TRBJ2-1
V: TRBV6-4
size: once
DNA: TGTGCCAGCAGTGCAGGCGGGGGGGAATACAATGAGCAGTTCTTC
CDR3: CASSAGGGEYNEQFF

D: .
J: TRBJ1-1
V: TRBV11-1
size: .
DNA: TGTGCCAGCAGCTCCCAGCGGGACACTGAAGCTTTCTTT
CDR3: CASSSQRDTEAFF

D: .
J: TRBJ1-1
V: TRBV7-9
size: .
DNA: TGTGCCAGCAGCTGGCCCGGGGGGGGGATCACTGAAGCTTTCTTT
CDR3: CASSWPGGGITEAFF

D: TRBD1
J: TRBJ2-2
V: TRBV5-1
size: .
DNA: TGCGCCAGCGGACAGGGGTCGAACACCGGGGAGCTGTTTTTT
CDR3: CASGQGSNTGELFF

D: .
J: TRBJ2-5
V: TRBV11-2
size: .
DNA: TGTGCCAGCAGCTATGGCGCGGGGCAGAGAGAGACCCAGTACTTC
CDR3: CASSYGAGQRETQYF

D: TRBD1
J: TRBJ1-6
V: TRBV7-9
size: once
DNA: TGTGCCAGCAGCTCCACAGGGGAGTCACCCCTCCACTTT
CDR3: CASSSTGESPLHF

D: .
J: TRBJ1-5
V: TRBV6-5
size: .
DNA: TGTGCCAGCAGTTACCCTAGGGGGTTTCAGCCCCAGCATTTT
CDR3: CASSYPRGFQPQHF

D: .
J: TRBJ1-1
V: TRBV2
size: .
DNA: TGTGCCAGCAGCCCGGTCTTGAACACTGAAGCTTTCTTT
CDR3: CASSPVLNTEAFF

D: .
J: TRBJ2-1
V: TRBV5-4
size: .
DNA: TGTGCCAGCACCCCACTAGCTCTCCCTGAGAGTGAGCAGTTCTTC
CDR3: CASTPLALPESEQFF

D: TRBD1
J: TRBJ2-1
V: TRBV4-2
size: .
DNA: TGTGCCAGCAGCCAAGGCCCACAGGACAGGGGGCGGAATGAGCAGTTCTTC
CDR3: CASSQGPQDRGRNEQFF

D: .
J: TRBJ1-5
V: TRBV7-7
size: .
DNA: TGTGCTAGCAGCTTAGATCAGGGTCAGCCCCAGCATTTT
CDR3: CASSLDQGQPQHF

D: TRBD1
J: TRBJ2-7
V: TRBV18
size: once
DNA: TGTGCCAGCTCACCCCCCGGGACAGTGTTGGAGCAGTACTTC
CDR3: CASSPPGTVLEQYF

D: .
J: TRBJ1-1
V: TRBV11-3
size: .
DNA: TGTGCCAGCAGCTTAGATCATAACACTGAAGCTTTCTTT
CDR3: CASSLDHNTEAFF

D: .
J: TRBJ2-2
V: TRBV5-1
size: .
DNA: TGCGCCAGCAGCTTGGGGGGACTGCTCGTCGGGGAGCTGTTTTTT
CDR3: CASSLGGLLVGELFF

D: .
J: TRBJ2-6
V: TRBV19
size: .
DNA: TGTGCCAGTACCCCTCGCCAAGGTGGGAGCTCTGGGGCCAACGTCCTGACTTTC
CDR3: CASTPRQGGSSGANVLTF

D: TRBD1
J: TRBJ2-3
V: TRBV10-1
size: .
DNA: TGCGCCAGCAGTGACGACAGGGGAATGCCTGGGAGAGATACGCAGTATTTT
CDR3: CASSDDRGMPGRDTQYF

D: .
J: TRBJ1-4
V: TRBV4-1
size: .
DNA: TGCGCCAGCAGCCGCTACAGCGGCCGCAATGAAAAACTGTTTTTT
CDR3: CASSRYSGRNEKLFF

D: .
J: TRBJ2-6
V: TRBV29-1
size: .
DNA: TGCAGCGTTGAAAGCAGGACAGCTGGGGCCAACGTCCTGACTTTC
CDR3: CSVESRTAGANVLTF

D: .
J: TRBJ1-3
V: TRBV12-5
size: .
DNA: TGTGCTAGTGGAACGACAGCCTCTGGAAACACCATATATTTT
CDR3: CASGTTASGNTIYF

D: TRBD1
J: TRBJ1-2
V: TRBV5-4
size: .
DNA: TGTGCCAGCAGCCCGGACAGGAACTATGGCTACACCTTC
CDR3: CASSPDRNYGYTF

D: .
J: TRBJ1-5
V: TRBV18
size: .
DNA: TGTGCCAGCTCATCGACAGGTCAGTATCAGCCCCAGCATTTT
CDR3: CASSSTGQYQPQHF

D: .
J: TRBJ1-3
V: TRBV28
size: .
DNA: TGTGCCAGCAGTTCACCGAGCTCTGGAAACACCATATATTTT
CDR3: CASSSPSSGNTIYF

D: TRBD2
J: TRBJ2-5
V: TRBV11-2
size: .
DNA: TGTGCCAGCAGTAAACTTGGCGGGGGGGTCCAAGAGACCCAGTACTTC
CDR3: CASSKLGGGVQETQYF

D: TRBD2
J: TRBJ2-1
V: TRBV7-9
size: .
DNA: TGTGCCAGCAGCTTAGCCGTAGCGGGGGGGCACGTGGACAATGAGCAGTTCTTC
CDR3: CASSLAVAGGHVDNEQFF

D: TRBD1
J: TRBJ1-5
V: TRBV28
size: .
DNA: TGTGCCAGCAGTACGTGGACAGGGGCAGACAATCAGCCCCAGCATTTT
CDR3: CASSTWTGADNQPQHF

D: .
J: TRBJ1-5
V: TRBV5-6
size: .
DNA: TGTGCCAGCAGAGGGCCTACAGGGTATTGGCAGCCCCAGCATTTT
CDR3: CASRGPTGYWQPQHF

D: TRBD2
J: TRBJ2-5
V: TRBV9
size: once
DNA: TGTGCCAGCAGCGTAGCCGGCGGGGGGGAGACCCAGTACTTC
CDR3: CASSVAGGGETQYF

D: .
J: TRBJ2-5
V: TRBV7-3
size: .
DNA: TGTGCCAGCAGCTTAAGGGCAGGGGGAGGAGAGACCCAGTACTTC
CDR3: CASSLRAGGGETQYF

D: .
J: TRBJ1-5
V: TRBV7-9
size: .
DNA: TGTGCCAGCAGCTTAACCGCCGGTGAATCCCAGCATTTT
CDR3: CASSLTAGESQHF

D: .
J: TRBJ2-1
V: TRBV13
size: .
DNA: TGTGCCAGCACCCTCGACCGGGGAAATGAGCAGTTCTTC
CDR3: CASTLDRGNEQFF

D: .
J: TRBJ1-4
V: TRBV18
size: few
DNA: TGTGCCAGCTCACAGAGACAGGCAACTAATGAAAAACTGTTTTTT
CDR3: CASSQRQATNEKLFF

D: .
J: TRBJ1-3
V: TRBV5-1
size: .
DNA: TGCGCCAGCAGCGAAGGGGGAACTGGAAACACCATATATTTT
CDR3: CASSEGGTGNTIYF

D: TRBD2
J: TRBJ2-1
V: TRBV11-2
size: once
DNA: TGTGCCAGCAGCCCCCGGGTAGCGGGGGGGTACAATGAGCAGTTCTTC
CDR3: CASSPRVAGGYNEQFF

D: .
J: TRBJ2-1
V: TRBV2
size: .
DNA: TGTGCCAGCAGTGGGACAGACTTCTACAATGAGCAGTTCTTC
CDR3: CASSGTDFYNEQFF

D: TRBD2
J: TRBJ2-7
V: TRBV6-1
size: .
DNA: TGTGCCAGCAGTGTACAAAACCTAGCGGGGGGGGGAAGCTCCTACGAGCAGTACTTC
CDR3: CASSVQNLAGGGSSYEQYF

D: .
J: TRBJ1-6
V: TRBV4-1
size: few
DNA: TGCGCCAGCAGCCAAGAGCGGGAGATTTCACCCCTCCACTTT
CDR3: CASSQEREISPLHF

D: TRBD1
J: TRBJ1-2
V: TRBV6-1
size: once
DNA: TGTGCCAGCAGTGAAGAGACAGGGGGCAGCTATGGCTACACCTTC
CDR3: CASSEETGGSYGYTF

D: TRBD1
J: TRBJ2-3
V: TRBV9
size: .
DNA: TGTGCCAGCAGCGTAAGAGGGACAGGGGGAACAGATACGCAGTATTTT
CDR3: CASSVRGTGGTDTQYF

D: .
J: TRBJ2-7
V: TRBV5-5
size: .
DNA: TGTGCCAGCACCTCTAGGACAGCCTACGAGCAGTACTTC
CDR3: CASTSRTAYEQYF

D: TRBD1
J: TRBJ1-1
V: TRBV19
size: .
DNA: TGTGCCAGCGCCCGGACAGGGCGGGCTGAAGCTTTCTTT
CDR3: CASARTGRAEAFF

D: .
J: TRBJ1-1
V: TRBV4-1
size: .
DNA: TGCGCCAGCAGCCGTTCACAGGGAGAAAACACTGAAGCTTTCTTT
CDR3: CASSRSQGENTEAFF

D: .
J: TRBJ1-1
V: TRBV11-2
size: .
DNA: TGTGCCAGCAGCTTTGGCGGTCTAGCGAACACTGAAGCTTTCTTT
CDR3: CASSFGGLANTEAFF

D: TRBD2
J: TRBJ2-7
V: TRBV2
size: .
DNA: TGTGCCAGCAGAGGGTCGGGACTAGCGTGGTACGAGCAGTACTTC
CDR3: CASRGSGLAWYEQYF

D: TRBD1
J: TRBJ1-2
V: TRBV2
size: .
DNA: TGTGCCAGCAGTGTCCTGGGCGACAGGGGGCCGGGTGGCTACACCTTC
CDR3: CASSVLGDRGPGGYTF

D: TRBD1
J: TRBJ2-7
V: TRBV2
size: .
DNA: TGTGCCAGCACCCCGGGACAGTCGGGCGTCGACGAGCAGTACTTC
CDR3: CASTPGQSGVDEQYF

D: .
J: TRBJ1-2
V: TRBV9
size: few
DNA: TGTGCCAGCAGAGATAACCAGGGGAACTATGGCTACACCTTC
CDR3: CASRDNQGNYGYTF

D: TRBD1
J: TRBJ2-2
V: TRBV9
size: .
DNA: TGTGCCAGCGACCGGGACAGCAGTAACACCGGGGAGCTGTTTTTT
CDR3: CASDRDSSNTGELFF